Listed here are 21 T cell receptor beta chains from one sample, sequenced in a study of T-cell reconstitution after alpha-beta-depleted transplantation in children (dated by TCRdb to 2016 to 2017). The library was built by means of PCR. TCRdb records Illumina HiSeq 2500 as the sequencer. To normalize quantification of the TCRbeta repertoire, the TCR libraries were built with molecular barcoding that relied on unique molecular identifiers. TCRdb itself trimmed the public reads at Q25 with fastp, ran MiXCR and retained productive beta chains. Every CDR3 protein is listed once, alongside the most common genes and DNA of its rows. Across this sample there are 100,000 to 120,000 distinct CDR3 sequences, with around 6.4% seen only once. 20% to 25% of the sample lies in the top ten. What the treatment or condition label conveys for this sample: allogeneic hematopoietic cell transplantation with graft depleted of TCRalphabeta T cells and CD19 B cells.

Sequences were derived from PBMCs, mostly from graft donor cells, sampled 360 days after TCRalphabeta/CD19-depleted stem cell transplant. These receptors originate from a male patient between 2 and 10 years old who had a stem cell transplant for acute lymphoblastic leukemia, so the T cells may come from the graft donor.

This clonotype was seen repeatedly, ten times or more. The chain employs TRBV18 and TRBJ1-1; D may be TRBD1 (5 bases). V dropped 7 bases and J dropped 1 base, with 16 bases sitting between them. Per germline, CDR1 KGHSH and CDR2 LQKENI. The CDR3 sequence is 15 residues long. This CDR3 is CASYFRQRENTEAFF. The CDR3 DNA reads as TGTGCCAGCTACTTCCGACAGAGGGAGAACACTGAAGCTTTCTTT.

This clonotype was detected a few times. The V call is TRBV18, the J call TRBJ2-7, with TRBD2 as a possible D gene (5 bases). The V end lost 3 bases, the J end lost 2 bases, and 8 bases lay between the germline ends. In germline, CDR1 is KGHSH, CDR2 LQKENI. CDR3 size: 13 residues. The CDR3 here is CASSPEGTYEQYF. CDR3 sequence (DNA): TGTGCCAGCTCACCCGAGGGTACCTACGAGCAGTACTTC.

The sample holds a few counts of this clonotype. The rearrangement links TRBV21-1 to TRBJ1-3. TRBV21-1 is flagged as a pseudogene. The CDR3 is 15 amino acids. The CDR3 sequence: CASSKEAWGQNTIYF. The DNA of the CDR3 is TGTGCCAGCAGCAAAGAAGCGTGGGGCCAAAACACCATATATTTT.

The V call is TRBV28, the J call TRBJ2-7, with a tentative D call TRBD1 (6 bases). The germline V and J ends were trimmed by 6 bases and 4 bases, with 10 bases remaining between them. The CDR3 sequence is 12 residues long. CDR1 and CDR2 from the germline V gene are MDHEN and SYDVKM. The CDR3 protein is CASSQQGYEQYF. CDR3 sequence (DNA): TGTGCCAGCAGCCAACAGGGTTACGAGCAGTACTTC.

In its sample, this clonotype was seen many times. The CDR3 DNA sequence: TGTGCCAGCAACACCCTCCTTGGTACCGGGGAGCTGTTTTTT. This sequence encodes CASNTLLGTGELFF. The J gene is TRBJ2-2, the V gene TRBV7-2; D is unclear. CDR3 size: 14 residues. V lost 7 bases to trimming and J lost 5 bases, with 14 bases between them. Germline V gene lookup returns CDR1 SGHTA and CDR2 FQGNSA.

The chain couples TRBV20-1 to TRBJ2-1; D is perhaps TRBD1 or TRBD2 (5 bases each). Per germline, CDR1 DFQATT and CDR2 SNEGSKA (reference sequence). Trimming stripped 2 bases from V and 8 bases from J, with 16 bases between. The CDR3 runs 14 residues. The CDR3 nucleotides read TGCAGTGCTAGAAGGCAGCCCCGGGGCGATGAGCAGTTCTTC. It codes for CSARRQPRGDEQFF.

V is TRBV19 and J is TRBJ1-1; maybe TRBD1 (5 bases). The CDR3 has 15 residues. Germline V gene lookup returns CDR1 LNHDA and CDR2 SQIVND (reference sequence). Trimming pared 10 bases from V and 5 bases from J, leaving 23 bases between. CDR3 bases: TGTGCCACTATTGGGGGAAACTCTCGGAGGACTGAAGCTTTCTTT. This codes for CATIGGNSRRTEAFF.

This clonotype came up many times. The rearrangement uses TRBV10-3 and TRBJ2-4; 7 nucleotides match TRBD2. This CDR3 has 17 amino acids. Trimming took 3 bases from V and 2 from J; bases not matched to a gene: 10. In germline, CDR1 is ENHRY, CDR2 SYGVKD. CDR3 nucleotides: TGTGCCATCAGTGAACCCAGATCGGGGGGTCCCAAAAACATTCAGTACTTC. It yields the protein CAISEPRSGGPKNIQYF.

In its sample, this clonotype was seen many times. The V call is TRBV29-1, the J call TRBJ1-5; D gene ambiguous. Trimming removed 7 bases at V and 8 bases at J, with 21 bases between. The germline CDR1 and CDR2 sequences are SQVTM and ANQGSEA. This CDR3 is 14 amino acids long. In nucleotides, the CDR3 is TGCAGCGCCGTCGAGGGTGGCGGGGTAAAGCCCCAGCATTTT. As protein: CSAVEGGGVKPQHF.

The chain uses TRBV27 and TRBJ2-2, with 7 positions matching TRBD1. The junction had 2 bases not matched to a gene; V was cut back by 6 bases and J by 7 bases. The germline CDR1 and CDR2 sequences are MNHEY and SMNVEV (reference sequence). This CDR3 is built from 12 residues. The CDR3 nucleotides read TGTGCCAGCAGATCAGGGGGCGGGGAGCTGTTTTTT. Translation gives CASRSGGGELFF.

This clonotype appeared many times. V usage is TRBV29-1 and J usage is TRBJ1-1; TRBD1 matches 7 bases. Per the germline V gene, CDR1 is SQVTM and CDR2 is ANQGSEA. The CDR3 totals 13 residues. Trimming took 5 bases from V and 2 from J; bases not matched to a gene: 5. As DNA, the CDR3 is TGCAGCGTTCTCGACAGGGAAAACACTGAAGCTTTCTTT. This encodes CSVLDRENTEAFF.

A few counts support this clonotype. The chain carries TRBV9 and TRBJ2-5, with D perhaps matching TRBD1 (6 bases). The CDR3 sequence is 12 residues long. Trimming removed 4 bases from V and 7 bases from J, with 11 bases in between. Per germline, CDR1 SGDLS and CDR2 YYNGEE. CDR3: CASSPVGATQYF. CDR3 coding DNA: TGTGCCAGCAGCCCCGTGGGGGCGACCCAGTACTTC.

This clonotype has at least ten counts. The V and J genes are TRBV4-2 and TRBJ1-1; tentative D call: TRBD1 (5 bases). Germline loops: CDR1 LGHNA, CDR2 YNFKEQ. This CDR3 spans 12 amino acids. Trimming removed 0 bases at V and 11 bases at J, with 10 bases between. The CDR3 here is CASSQDFRGAFF. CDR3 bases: TGTGCCAGCAGCCAAGATTTCCGGGGGGCTTTCTTT.

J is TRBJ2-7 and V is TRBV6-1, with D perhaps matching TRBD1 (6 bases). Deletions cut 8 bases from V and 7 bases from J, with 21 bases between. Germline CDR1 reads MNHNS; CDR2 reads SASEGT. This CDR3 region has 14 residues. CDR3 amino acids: CASAGVETGAEQYF. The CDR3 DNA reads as TGTGCCAGCGCGGGTGTTGAGACAGGCGCTGAGCAGTACTTC.

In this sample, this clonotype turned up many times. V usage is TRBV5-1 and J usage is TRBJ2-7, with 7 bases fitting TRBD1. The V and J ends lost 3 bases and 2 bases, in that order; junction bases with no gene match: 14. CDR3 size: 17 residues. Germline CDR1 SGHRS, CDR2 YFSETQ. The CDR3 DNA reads TGCGCCAGCAGCTCCGACCACCCAGGGGGATATACCTACGAGCAGTACTTC. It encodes CASSSDHPGGYTYEQYF. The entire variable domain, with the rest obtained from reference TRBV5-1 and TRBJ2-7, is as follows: KAGVTQTPRYLIKTRGQQVTLSCSPISGHRSVSWYQQTPGQGLQFLFEYFSETQRNKGNFPGRFSGRQFSNSRSEMNVSTLELGDSALYLCASSSDHPGGYTYEQYFGPGTRLTVT.

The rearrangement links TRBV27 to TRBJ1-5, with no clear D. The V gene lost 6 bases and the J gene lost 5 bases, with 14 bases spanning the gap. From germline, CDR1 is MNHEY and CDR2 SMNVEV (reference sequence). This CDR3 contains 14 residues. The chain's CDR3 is CASSPIWEHQPQHF. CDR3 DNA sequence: TGTGCCAGCAGCCCCATTTGGGAGCATCAGCCCCAGCATTTT.

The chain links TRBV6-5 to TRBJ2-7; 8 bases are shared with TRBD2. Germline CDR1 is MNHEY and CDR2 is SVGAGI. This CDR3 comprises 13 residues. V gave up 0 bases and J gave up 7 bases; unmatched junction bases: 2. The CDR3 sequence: CASSYSIAGEQYF. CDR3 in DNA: TGTGCCAGCAGTTACTCGATAGCGGGGGAGCAGTACTTC.

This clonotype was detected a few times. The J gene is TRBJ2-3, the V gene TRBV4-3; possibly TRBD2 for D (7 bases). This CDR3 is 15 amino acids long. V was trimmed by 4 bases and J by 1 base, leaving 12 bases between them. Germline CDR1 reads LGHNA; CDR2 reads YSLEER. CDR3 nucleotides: TGCGCCAGCAGCCCCCGGGGGGCCCGCACAGATACGCAGTATTTT. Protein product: CASSPRGARTDTQYF.

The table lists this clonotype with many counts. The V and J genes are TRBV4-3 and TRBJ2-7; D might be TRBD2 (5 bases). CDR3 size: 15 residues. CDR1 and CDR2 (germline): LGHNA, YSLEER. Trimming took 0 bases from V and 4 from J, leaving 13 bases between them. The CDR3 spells CASSQEIGEWYEQYF. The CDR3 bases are TGCGCCAGCAGCCAAGAGATCGGGGAATGGTACGAGCAGTACTTC.

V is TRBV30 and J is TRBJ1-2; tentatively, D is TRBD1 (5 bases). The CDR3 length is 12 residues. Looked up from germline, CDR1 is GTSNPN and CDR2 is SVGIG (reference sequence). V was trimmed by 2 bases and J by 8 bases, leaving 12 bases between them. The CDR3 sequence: CAWSMGGTGYTF. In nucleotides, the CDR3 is TGTGCCTGGAGTATGGGGGGTACAGGCTACACCTTC.

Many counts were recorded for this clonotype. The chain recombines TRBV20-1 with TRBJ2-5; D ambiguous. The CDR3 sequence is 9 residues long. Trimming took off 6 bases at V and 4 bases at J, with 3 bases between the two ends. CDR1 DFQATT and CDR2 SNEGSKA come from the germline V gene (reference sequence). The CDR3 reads CSARETQYF. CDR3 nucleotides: TGCAGTGCCCGAGAGACCCAGTACTTC.